This T cell receptor (beta chain) was found in a study of cytomegalovirus exposure and HLA in healthy donors. Overall study results and limits: Near-uniform donor sequencing depth was presumed by presence/absence analyses.

This clone appeared a single time. The antigen is unknown. PCR involved 60 Vbeta and 13 Jbeta primers. The method was immunoSEQ multiplex PCR; TCRdb's version includes in-frame clones alone and lacks a portion of them. The table has around 61,000 clones, about four fifths seen once. Trimming took 5 bases from V and 5 from J; bases not matched to a gene: 6. The germline CDR1 and CDR2 sequences are LNHDA and SQIVND (reference sequence). The CDR3 runs to 15 residues. The receptor was derived from a man between 35 and 55 years old in good health and CMV-seronegative. The sequenced material came from PBMCs. This chain joins TRBV19 and TRBJ2-2, with TRBD1 matching 9 bases. The CDR3 loop is CASSAQGARTGELFF. Written as DNA, the CDR3 is TGTGCCAGTAGTGCACAGGGGGCAAGGACCGGGGAGCTGTTTTTT.